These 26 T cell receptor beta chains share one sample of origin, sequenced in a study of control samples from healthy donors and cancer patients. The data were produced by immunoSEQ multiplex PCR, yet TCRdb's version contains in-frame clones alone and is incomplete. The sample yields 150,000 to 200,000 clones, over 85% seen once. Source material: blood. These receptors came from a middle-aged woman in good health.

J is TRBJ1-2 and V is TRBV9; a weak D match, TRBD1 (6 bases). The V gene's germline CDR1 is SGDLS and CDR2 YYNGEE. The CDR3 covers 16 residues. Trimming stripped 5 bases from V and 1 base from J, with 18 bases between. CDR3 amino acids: CASSSHRGANNYGYTF. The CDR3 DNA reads TGTGCCAGCAGTTCGCACCGGGGGGCAAATAACTATGGCTACACCTTC. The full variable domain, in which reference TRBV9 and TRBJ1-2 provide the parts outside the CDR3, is DSGVTQTPKHLITATGQRVTLRCSPRSGDLSVYWYQQSLDQGLQFLIQYYNGEERAKGNILERFSAQQFPDLHSELNLSSLELGDSALYFCASSSHRGANNYGYTFGSGTRLTVV.

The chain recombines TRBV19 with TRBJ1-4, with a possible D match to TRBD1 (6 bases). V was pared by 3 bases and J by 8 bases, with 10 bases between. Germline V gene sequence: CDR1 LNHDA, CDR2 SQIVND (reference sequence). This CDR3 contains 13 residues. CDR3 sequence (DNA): TGTGCCAGTAGTATGGACAGAACAGAAAAACTGTTTTTT. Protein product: CASSMDRTEKLFF.

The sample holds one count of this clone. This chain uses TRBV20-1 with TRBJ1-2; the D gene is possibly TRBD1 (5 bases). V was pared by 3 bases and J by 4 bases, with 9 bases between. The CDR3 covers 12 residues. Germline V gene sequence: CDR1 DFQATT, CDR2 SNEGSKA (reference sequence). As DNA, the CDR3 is TGCAGTGCTAGTAGGCAGGGCTATGGCTACACCTTC. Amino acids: CSASRQGYGYTF.

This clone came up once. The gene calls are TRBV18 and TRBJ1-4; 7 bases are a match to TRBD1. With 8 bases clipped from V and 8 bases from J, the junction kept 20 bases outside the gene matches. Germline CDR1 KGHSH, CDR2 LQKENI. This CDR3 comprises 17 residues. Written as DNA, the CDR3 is TGTGCCAGCCAACCGGGGGGACAGTCCTACAAGACAGAAAAACTGTTTTTT. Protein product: CASQPGGQSYKTEKLFF.

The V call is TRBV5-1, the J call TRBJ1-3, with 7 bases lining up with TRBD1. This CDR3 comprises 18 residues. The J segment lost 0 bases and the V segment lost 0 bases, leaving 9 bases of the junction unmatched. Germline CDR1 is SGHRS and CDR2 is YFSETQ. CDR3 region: CASSLGGTDYYSGNTIYF. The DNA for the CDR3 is TGCGCCAGCAGCTTGGGTGGGACAGATTATTACTCTGGAAACACCATATATTTT.

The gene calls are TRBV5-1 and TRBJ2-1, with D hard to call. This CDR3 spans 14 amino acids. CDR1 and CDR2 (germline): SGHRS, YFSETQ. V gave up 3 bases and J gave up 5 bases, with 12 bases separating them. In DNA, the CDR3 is TGCGCCAGCAGCTACCTTGGAAGGGACAATGAGCAGTTCTTC. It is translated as CASSYLGRDNEQFF.

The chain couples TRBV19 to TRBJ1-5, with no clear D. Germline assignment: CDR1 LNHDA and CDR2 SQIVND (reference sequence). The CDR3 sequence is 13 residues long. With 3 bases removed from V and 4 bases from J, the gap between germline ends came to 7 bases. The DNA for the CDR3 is TGTGCCAGTAGTATTAGGGATAATCAGCCCCAGCATTTT. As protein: CASSIRDNQPQHF.

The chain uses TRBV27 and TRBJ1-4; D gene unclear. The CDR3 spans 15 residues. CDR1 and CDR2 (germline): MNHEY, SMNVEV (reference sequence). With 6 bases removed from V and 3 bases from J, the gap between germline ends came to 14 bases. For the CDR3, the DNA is TGTGCCAGCAGACCCCAGGCTGGATCTAATGAAAAACTGTTTTTT. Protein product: CASRPQAGSNEKLFF.

In nucleotides, the CDR3 is TGCGCCAGCAGCTTCTCGACAGGGGGCCAGAACACTGAAGCTTTCTTT. It codes for CASSFSTGGQNTEAFF. V usage is TRBV5-1 and J usage is TRBJ1-1; TRBD1 aligns across 10 bases. The CDR3 is 16 residues long. CDR1 is SGHRS, CDR2 YFSETQ, per germline. The ends lost 2 bases at V and 1 base at J; junction bases unmatched: 5.

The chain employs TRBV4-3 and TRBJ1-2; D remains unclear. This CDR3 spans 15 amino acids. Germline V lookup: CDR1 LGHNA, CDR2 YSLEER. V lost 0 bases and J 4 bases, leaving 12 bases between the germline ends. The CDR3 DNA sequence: TGCGCCAGCAGCCAAGATTTCGCGGCAGCCTATGGCTACACCTTC. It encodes CASSQDFAAAYGYTF.

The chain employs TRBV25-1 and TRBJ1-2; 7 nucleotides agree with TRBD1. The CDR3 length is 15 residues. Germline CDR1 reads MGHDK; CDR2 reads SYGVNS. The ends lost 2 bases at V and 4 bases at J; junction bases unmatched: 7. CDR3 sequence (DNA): TGTGCCAGCAGTGAACCGGGACAGCTAACCTATGGCTACACCTTC. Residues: CASSEPGQLTYGYTF.

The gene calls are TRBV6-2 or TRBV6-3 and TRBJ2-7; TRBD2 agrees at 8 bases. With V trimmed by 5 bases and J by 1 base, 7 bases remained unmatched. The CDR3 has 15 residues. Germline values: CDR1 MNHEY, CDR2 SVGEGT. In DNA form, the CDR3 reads TGTGCCAGCAGTCTAATCCTAGCGGGTTCCTACGAGCAGTACTTC. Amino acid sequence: CASSLILAGSYEQYF.

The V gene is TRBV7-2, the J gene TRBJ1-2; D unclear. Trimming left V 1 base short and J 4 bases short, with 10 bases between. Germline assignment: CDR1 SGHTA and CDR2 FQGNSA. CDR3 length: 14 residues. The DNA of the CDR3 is TGTGCCAGCAGCTTAGGACCAGAAGGCTATGGCTACACCTTC. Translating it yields CASSLGPEGYGYTF.

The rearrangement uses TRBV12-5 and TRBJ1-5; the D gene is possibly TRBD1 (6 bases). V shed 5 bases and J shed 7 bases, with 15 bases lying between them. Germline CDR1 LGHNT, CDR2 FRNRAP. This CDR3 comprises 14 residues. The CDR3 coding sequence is TGTGCTAGTGGTAGGACAGCGGAGGGCCAGCCCCAGCATTTT. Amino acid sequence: CASGRTAEGQPQHF.

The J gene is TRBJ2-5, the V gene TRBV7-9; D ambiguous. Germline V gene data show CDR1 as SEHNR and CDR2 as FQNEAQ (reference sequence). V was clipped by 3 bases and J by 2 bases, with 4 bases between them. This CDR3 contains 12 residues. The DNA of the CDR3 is TGTGCCAGCAGCTTTAGACAAGAGACCCAGTACTTC. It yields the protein CASSFRQETQYF.

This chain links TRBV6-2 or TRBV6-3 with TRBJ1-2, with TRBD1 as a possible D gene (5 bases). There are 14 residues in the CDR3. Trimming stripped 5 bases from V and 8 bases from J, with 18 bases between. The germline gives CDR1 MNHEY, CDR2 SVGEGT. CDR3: CASSVPGRPEGYTF. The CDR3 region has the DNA TGTGCCAGCAGTGTCCCGGGACGGCCAGAGGGCTACACCTTC.

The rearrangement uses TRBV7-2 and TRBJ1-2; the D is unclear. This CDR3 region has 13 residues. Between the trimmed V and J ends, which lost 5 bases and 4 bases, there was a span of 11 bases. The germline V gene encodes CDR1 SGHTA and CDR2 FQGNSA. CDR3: CASSPGLAYGYTF. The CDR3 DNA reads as TGTGCCAGCAGCCCCGGTCTCGCCTATGGCTACACCTTC. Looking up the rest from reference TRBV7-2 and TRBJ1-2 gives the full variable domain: GAGVSQSPSNKVTEKGKDVELRCDPISGHTALYWYRQSLGQGLEFLIYFQGNSAPDKSGLPSDRFSAERTGGSVSTLTIQRTQQEDSAVYLCASSPGLAYGYTFGSGTRLTVV.

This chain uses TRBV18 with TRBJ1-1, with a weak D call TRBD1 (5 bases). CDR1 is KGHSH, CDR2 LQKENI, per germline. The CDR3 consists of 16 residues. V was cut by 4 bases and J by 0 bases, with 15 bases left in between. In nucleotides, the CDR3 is TGTGCCAGCTCACAAAATGGGGAGGGGATGAACACTGAAGCTTTCTTT. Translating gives CASSQNGEGMNTEAFF.

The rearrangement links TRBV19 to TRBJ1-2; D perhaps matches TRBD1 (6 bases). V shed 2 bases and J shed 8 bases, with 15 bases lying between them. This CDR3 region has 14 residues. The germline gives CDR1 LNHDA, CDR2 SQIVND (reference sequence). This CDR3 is CASSIWGRAGGYTF. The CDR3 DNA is TGTGCCAGTAGTATATGGGGGCGGGCTGGGGGCTACACCTTC. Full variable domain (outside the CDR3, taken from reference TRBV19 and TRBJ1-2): DGGITQSPKYLFRKEGQNVTLSCEQNLNHDAMYWYRQDPGQGLRLIYYSQIVNDFQKGDIAEGYSVSREKKESFPLTVTSAQKNPTAFYLCASSIWGRAGGYTFGSGTRLTVV.

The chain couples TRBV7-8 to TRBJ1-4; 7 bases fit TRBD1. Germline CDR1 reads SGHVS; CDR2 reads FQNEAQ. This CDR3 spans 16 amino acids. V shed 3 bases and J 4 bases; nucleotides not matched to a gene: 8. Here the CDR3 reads CASSFADTGVNEKLFF. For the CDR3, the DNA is TGTGCCAGCAGCTTCGCAGACACAGGGGTTAATGAAAAACTGTTTTTT.

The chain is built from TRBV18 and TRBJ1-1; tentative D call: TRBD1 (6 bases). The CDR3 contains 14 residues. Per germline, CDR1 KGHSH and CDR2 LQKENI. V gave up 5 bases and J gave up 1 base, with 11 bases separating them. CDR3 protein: CASSAGAGNTEAFF. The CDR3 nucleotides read TGTGCCAGCTCAGCGGGGGCCGGGAACACTGAAGCTTTCTTT.

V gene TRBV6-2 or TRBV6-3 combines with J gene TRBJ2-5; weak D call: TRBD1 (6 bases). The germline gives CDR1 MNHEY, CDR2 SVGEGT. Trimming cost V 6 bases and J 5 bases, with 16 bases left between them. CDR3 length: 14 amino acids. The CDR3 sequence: CASSLTGLRETQYF. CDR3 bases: TGTGCCAGCAGCCTCACAGGGCTTCGGGAGACCCAGTACTTC.

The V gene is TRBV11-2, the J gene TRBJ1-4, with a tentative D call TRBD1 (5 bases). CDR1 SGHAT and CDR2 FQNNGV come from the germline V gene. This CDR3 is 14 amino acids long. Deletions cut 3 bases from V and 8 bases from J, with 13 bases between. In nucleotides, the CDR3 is TGTGCCAGCAGCTTGGGCAGGGACTGGGAAAAACTGTTTTTT. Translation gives CASSLGRDWEKLFF.

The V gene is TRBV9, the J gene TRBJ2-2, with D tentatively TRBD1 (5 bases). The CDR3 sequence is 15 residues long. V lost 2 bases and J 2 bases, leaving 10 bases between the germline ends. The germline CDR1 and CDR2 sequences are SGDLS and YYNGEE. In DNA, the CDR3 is TGTGCCAGCAGCGTCAGGGCGGTTAACACCGGGGAGCTGTTTTTT. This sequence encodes CASSVRAVNTGELFF.

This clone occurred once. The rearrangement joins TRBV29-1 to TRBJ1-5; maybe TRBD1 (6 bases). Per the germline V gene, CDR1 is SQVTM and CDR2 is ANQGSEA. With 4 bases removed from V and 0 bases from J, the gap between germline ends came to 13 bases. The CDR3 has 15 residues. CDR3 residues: CSVVEGDYSNQPQHF. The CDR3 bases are TGCAGCGTTGTCGAGGGGGACTATAGCAATCAGCCCCAGCATTTT.

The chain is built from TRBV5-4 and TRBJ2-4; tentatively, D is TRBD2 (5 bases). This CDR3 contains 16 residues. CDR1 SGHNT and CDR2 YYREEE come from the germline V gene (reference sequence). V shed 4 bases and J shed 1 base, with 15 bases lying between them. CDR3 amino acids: CASSPRRLTAKNIQYF. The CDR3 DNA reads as TGTGCCAGCAGCCCTCGGAGGTTGACGGCCAAAAACATTCAGTACTTC.